The 25 T cell receptor beta chains below were found in one sample sequenced in a study of breast tumors, draining lymph nodes, adjacent tissues. A single record per CDR3 protein comes from TCRdb applying MiXCR to the multiplex PCR reads. The sample carries about 130,000 distinct CDR3 sequences, around 20% recorded once. The lymph nodes were axillary draining lymph nodes from breast cancer patients. Sequenced material: axillary lymph node tissue. Receptor source: a female donor with breast cancer. Some clones in this sample may be carry-over from other donors' samples.

This clonotype was seen repeatedly, ten times or more. V usage is TRBV7-8 and J usage is TRBJ1-6, with D uncertain. Trimming took off 5 bases at V and 10 bases at J, with 18 bases between the two ends. There are 15 residues in the CDR3. Germline V lookup: CDR1 SGHVS, CDR2 FQNEAQ. For the CDR3, the DNA is TGTGCCAGCAGCCCCCGCCTAATTCAGCCCTCACCCCTCCACTTT. Translation: CASSPRLIQPSPLHF.

This clonotype was seen many times. This chain links TRBV11-2 with TRBJ2-2; possible D gene TRBD1, 7 bases. The germline V gene has CDR1 SGHAT and CDR2 FQNNGV. The germline V and J ends were trimmed by 2 bases and 6 bases, with 13 bases remaining between them. The CDR3 is 15 amino acids. CDR3 amino acids: CASSLFGRGAGELFF. The CDR3 DNA reads as TGTGCCAGCAGCTTATTCGGCAGGGGGGCCGGGGAGCTGTTTTTT.

This clonotype was seen only a few times. A much larger clone lies a single base off, so this may be a read error. The chain uses TRBV4-3 and TRBJ2-7, with 9 bases identical to TRBD2. After removal of 0 bases from V and 6 bases from J, the junction contained 9 bases not matched to a gene. CDR1 and CDR2 (germline): LGHNA, YSLEER. The CDR3 spans 16 residues. The CDR3 DNA sequence: TGCGCCAGCAGCCAAGATCGGACTAGCGCAAACTGCGAGCAGTACTTC. It is translated as CASSQDRTSANCEQYF.

There are many counts of this clonotype. The V call is TRBV20-1, the J call TRBJ2-7; 16 bases map to TRBD2. This CDR3 spans 14 amino acids. V gave up 5 bases and J gave up 5 bases; unmatched junction bases: 3. CDR1 DFQATT and CDR2 SNEGSKA come from the germline V gene (reference sequence). CDR3 sequence: CSARGTSGRDEQYF. The DNA of the CDR3 is TGCAGTGCTCGCGGGACTAGCGGGAGGGACGAGCAGTACTTC.

This clonotype has just a few counts. The chain uses TRBV6-5 and TRBJ2-7; 11 bases match TRBD2. The CDR3 is 15 amino acids. Unmatched junction bases numbered 8, after V lost 8 bases and J lost 2 bases. Germline V CDR1 and CDR2: MNHEY, SVGAGI. CDR3 DNA: TGTGCCAGCGGAAGGACTAGCGGGTCGGCCTACGAGCAGTACTTC. Translation gives CASGRTSGSAYEQYF.

Remarks on this clonotype: A much larger clone lies one base from this, so it may be a read error. This chain connects TRBV7-8 to TRBJ2-1; 7 positions agree with TRBD2. Germline V gene sequence: CDR1 SGHVS, CDR2 FQNEAQ. V lost 5 bases and J lost 3; bases outside the gene matches: 7. The CDR3 is 15 residues long. CDR3 in DNA: TGTGCCAGCAGCCCTACTAGCGCCAGCTACAATGAGCAGTTCTTC. Protein product: CASSPTSASYNEQFF. The variable domain in full, with the rest retrieved from reference TRBV7-8 and TRBJ2-1, is GAGVSQSPRYKVAKRGQDVALRCDPISGHVSLFWYQQALGQGPEFLTYFQNEAQLDKSGLPSDRFFAERPEGSVSTLKIQRTQQEDSAVYLCASSPTSASYNEQFFGPGTRLTVL.

In this sample, this clonotype turned up once. The chain has TRBV7-9 and TRBJ1-6, with a weak D call TRBD1 (5 bases). V was cut by 4 bases and J by 10 bases, with 8 bases left in between. Looked up from germline, CDR1 is SEHNR and CDR2 is FQNEAQ (reference sequence). The CDR3 extends over 12 amino acids. CDR3 amino acids: CASSSDRSPLHF. CDR3 coding DNA: TGTGCCAGCAGCTCAGACAGATCACCCCTCCACTTT. Together with reference TRBV7-9 and TRBJ1-6, the CDR3 gives the full variable domain: DTGVSQNPRHKITKRGQNVTFRCDPISEHNRLYWYRQTLGQGPEFLTYFQNEAQLEKSRLLSDRFSAERPKGSFSTLEIQRTEQGDSAMYLCASSSDRSPLHFGNGTRLTVT.

Ten or more counts support this clonotype. This chain joins TRBV20-1 and TRBJ2-7; TRBD1 aligns across 9 bases. V shed 5 bases, J shed 5 bases, and the junction held 7 bases outside the gene matches. CDR1 is DFQATT and CDR2 is SNEGSKA in the germline V gene (reference sequence). The CDR3 is 13 amino acids. The CDR3 sequence: CSAGGQGLHEQYF. The CDR3 DNA reads as TGCAGTGCTGGGGGACAGGGCCTGCACGAGCAGTACTTC.

On this clonotype itself: Germline is not matched at one junction end, which may reflect a read error. V and J are TRBV27 and TRBJ2-2, with 7 bases fitting TRBD2. The germline gives CDR1 MNHEY, CDR2 SMNVEV (reference sequence). The CDR3 is 14 residues long. CDR3 loop: CAGSPRGEGGELFF. As DNA, the CDR3 is TGTGCCGGCAGTCCCCGGGGGGAAGGCGGGGAGCTGTTTTTT.

There are many counts of this clonotype. The V call is TRBV7-9, the J call TRBJ2-1, with 14 bases matching TRBD2. The germline gives CDR1 SEHNR, CDR2 FQNEAQ (reference sequence). The CDR3 is 17 amino acids. V was pared by 6 bases and J by 7 bases, with 11 bases of the junction left unmatched. The CDR3 loop reads CASRPGLAGATGNEQFF. The CDR3 DNA reads as TGTGCCAGCAGACCGGGACTAGCGGGAGCTACTGGGAATGAGCAGTTCTTC.

In this sample, this clonotype turned up many times. This chain joins TRBV5-4 and TRBJ1-4; 7 positions match TRBD1. The trim removed 4 bases at V and 7 bases at J, leaving 7 bases unmatched. Germline V lookup: CDR1 SGHNT, CDR2 YYREEE (reference sequence). CDR3 length: 14 residues. CDR3 coding DNA: TGTGCCAGCAGCCGGACAGGTCCCGGTGAAAAACTGTTTTTT. Residues: CASSRTGPGEKLFF.

V is TRBV3-1 and J is TRBJ2-3; 9 nucleotides line up with TRBD2. The V gene end was trimmed by 1 base and the J gene end by 0 bases; junction bases not matched to a gene: 11. Germline lookup yields CDR1 LGHDT and CDR2 YNNKEL (reference sequence). CDR3 length equals 19 residues. The CDR3: CASSQGGLAGTSSTDTQYF. CDR3 in DNA: TGTGCCAGCAGCCAAGGTGGGCTAGCGGGGACCTCTAGCACAGATACGCAGTATTTT.

To note about this clonotype: This could be a read error, since a much larger clone is one nucleotide away. J is TRBJ1-2 and V is TRBV10-1; 10 bases fit TRBD1. V shed 5 bases, J shed 0 bases, and the junction held 9 bases outside the gene matches. Per germline, CDR1 WNHNN and CDR2 SYGVQD (reference sequence). The CDR3 extends over 17 amino acids. CDR3: CASSFAGTGATNYGYTF. In nucleotides, the CDR3 is TGCGCCAGCAGTTTCGCCGGGACAGGGGCGACTAACTATGGCTACACCTTC.

V is TRBV6-2 or TRBV6-3 and J is TRBJ2-7; 10 bases map to TRBD2. Trimming removed 4 bases from V and 3 bases from J; junction bases left unmatched: 3. Germline V lookup: CDR1 MNHEY, CDR2 SVGEGT. CDR3 size: 14 residues. The CDR3 reads CASSSWTSGYEQYF. CDR3 DNA: TGTGCCAGCAGTTCCTGGACTAGCGGCTACGAGCAGTACTTC.

Details on this clonotype: A single base separates this from a much larger clone, so it may be a read error. The chain employs TRBV19 and TRBJ2-1; D may match TRBD1 or TRBD2 (5 bases each). This CDR3 region has 13 residues. Germline V gene data show CDR1 as LNHDA and CDR2 as SQIVND (reference sequence). The ends were cut back, 4 bases at V and 8 bases at J, with 12 bases in the middle. In nucleotides, the CDR3 is TGTGCCAGTAGTAAGGTGGGACCGGATGAGCAGTTCTTC. It is translated as CASSKVGPDEQFF.

A remark on this clonotype: A much larger clone is a single base away; this may be a read error. The chain recombines TRBV11-2 with TRBJ1-6; 9 bases match TRBD1. The V and J ends lost 4 bases and 9 bases, in that order; junction bases with no gene match: 7. The CDR3 length is 15 residues. From germline, CDR1 is SGHAT and CDR2 FQNNGV. CDR3 nucleotides: TGTGCCAGCAGCTCTGGGACAGGGAAAAGTTCACCCCTCCACTTT. It specifies CASSSGTGKSSPLHF.

There are many counts of this clonotype. The chain uses TRBV30 and TRBJ1-6; no firm D call. Germline loops: CDR1 GTSNPN, CDR2 SVGIG (reference sequence). The CDR3 covers 13 residues. The V and J ends lost 0 bases and 9 bases respectively, with 9 bases between them. The CDR3 loop is CAWSVGSGSPLHF. In DNA, the CDR3 is TGTGCCTGGAGTGTGGGGTCCGGTTCACCCCTCCACTTT.

The table lists this clonotype with many counts. The chain carries TRBV2 and TRBJ1-2; TRBD1 agrees at 10 bases. Unmatched junction bases numbered 7, after V lost 7 bases and J lost 5 bases. The CDR3 sequence is 14 residues long. The germline gives CDR1 SNHLY, CDR2 FYNNEI. Here the CDR3 reads CASKTGQGLYGYTF. The CDR3 DNA reads TGTGCCAGCAAGACGGGACAGGGGCTGTATGGCTACACCTTC. Combining the CDR3 with reference TRBV2 and TRBJ1-2 gives the whole variable domain EPEVTQTPSHQVTQMGQEVILRCVPISNHLYFYWYRQILGQKVEFLVSFYNNEISEKSEIFDDQFSVERPDGSNFTLKIRSTKLEDSAMYFCASKTGQGLYGYTFGSGTRLTVV.

On this clonotype: A much larger clone differs from this one at a single base, so this may be a read error. The chain joins TRBV30 to TRBJ2-3, with D perhaps matching TRBD1 or TRBD2 (5 bases each). The V gene lost 4 bases and the J gene lost 3 bases, with 17 bases spanning the gap. There are 15 residues in the CDR3. Germline loops: CDR1 GTSNPN, CDR2 SVGIG (reference sequence). CDR3: CAWNAGTQVTDTQYF. The CDR3 nucleotides are TGTGCCTGGAATGCCGGGACGCAAGTTACAGATACGCAGTATTTT. The full variable domain, its missing parts supplied by reference TRBV30 and TRBJ2-3, is SQTIHQWPATLVQPVGSPLSLECTVEGTSNPNLYWYRQAAGRGLQLLFYSVGIGQISSEVPQNLSASRPQDRQFILSSKKLLLSDSGFYLCAWNAGTQVTDTQYFGPGTRLTVL.

This clonotype occurred many times. The rearrangement links TRBV20-1 to TRBJ2-1, with 7 bases aligning to TRBD2. V lost 0 bases and J lost 6; bases outside the gene matches: 11. This CDR3 is 16 amino acids long. Germline V lookup: CDR1 DFQATT, CDR2 SNEGSKA (reference sequence). In DNA form, the CDR3 reads TGCAGTGCTAGAGATCCCGAAGCGGGAAACGCCAATGAGCAGTTCTTC. Residues: CSARDPEAGNANEQFF.

This chain connects TRBV28 to TRBJ2-1; D is ambiguous. Trimming left V 4 bases short and J 2 bases short, with 9 bases between. Germline V gene lookup returns CDR1 MDHEN and CDR2 SYDVKM. The CDR3 loop spans 14 amino acids. The CDR3 nucleotides read TGTGCCAGCAGTTCTCCAGGCACCTACAATGAGCAGTTCTTC. Translated, it gives CASSSPGTYNEQFF.

CDR3 nucleotide sequence: TGTGCCAGCAGCGGTCGGGGACTAGCGGTTGAGACCCAGTACTTC. Translating gives CASSGRGLAVETQYF. The chain has TRBV5-8 and TRBJ2-5; TRBD2 matches 11 bases. The CDR3 is 15 amino acids. Germline CDR1 reads SGHTS; CDR2 reads YDEGEE. Germline trimming cut 4 bases from V and 5 bases from J; bases unmatched to any gene: 7.

This clonotype was observed many times. The chain links TRBV6-2 or TRBV6-3 to TRBJ2-1; 9 bases agree with TRBD2. V shed 6 bases and J 1 base; nucleotides not matched to a gene: 4. This CDR3 has 15 amino acids. CDR1 and CDR2 from the germline V gene are MNHEY and SVGEGT. CDR3 amino acids: CASRGSGRSYNEQFF. In nucleotides, the CDR3 is TGTGCCAGCAGGGGAAGCGGGAGGTCCTACAATGAGCAGTTCTTC.

The V gene is TRBV6-5, the J gene TRBJ2-3; 8 bases are shared with TRBD2. CDR1 MNHEY and CDR2 SVGAGI come from the germline V gene. The CDR3 sequence is 14 residues long. V lost 2 bases to trimming and J lost 6 bases; unmatched junction nucleotides: 4. The DNA of the CDR3 is TGTGCCAGCAGTTACGGTGGGACTAGGGATACGCAGTATTTT. The encoded protein is CASSYGGTRDTQYF.

A remark on this clonotype: This clone may be a read error of a much larger clone one base away. Here the CDR3 omits its conserved ending phenylalanine or tryptophan, so a read error is the likely source. The chain uses TRBV5-8 and TRBJ1-2; D gene unclear. V was cut by 1 base and J by 2 bases, with 9 bases left in between. Germline V gene sequence: CDR1 SGHTS, CDR2 YDEGEE. The CDR3 loop spans 14 amino acids. DNA for the CDR3: TGTGCCAGCAGCTTGATATCGGGCAACTATGGCTACACCCTC. Translation: CASSLISGNYGYTL.